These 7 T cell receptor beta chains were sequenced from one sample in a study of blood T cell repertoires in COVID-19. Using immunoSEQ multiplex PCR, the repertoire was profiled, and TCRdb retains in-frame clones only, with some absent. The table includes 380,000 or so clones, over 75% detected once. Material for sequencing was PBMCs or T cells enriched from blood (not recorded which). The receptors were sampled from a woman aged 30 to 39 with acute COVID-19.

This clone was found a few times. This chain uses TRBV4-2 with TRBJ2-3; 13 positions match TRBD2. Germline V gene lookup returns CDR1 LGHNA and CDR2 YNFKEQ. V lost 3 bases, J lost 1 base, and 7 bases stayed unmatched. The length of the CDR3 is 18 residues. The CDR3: CASSQVLAGGPGTDTQYF. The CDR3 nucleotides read TGTGCCAGCAGCCAGGTACTAGCGGGGGGGCCGGGCACAGATACGCAGTATTTT.

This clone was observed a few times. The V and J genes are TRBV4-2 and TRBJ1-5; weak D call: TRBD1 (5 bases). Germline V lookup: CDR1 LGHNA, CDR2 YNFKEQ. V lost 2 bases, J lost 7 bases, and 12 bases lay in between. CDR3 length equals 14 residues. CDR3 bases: TGTGCCAGCAGCCAACGGCAGGGTGAACAGCCCCAGCATTTT. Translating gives CASSQRQGEQPQHF.

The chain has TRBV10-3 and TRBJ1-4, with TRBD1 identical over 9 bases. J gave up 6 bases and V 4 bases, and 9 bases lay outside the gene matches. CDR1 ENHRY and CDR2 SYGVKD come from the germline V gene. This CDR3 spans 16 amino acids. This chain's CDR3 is CAISAHRDREDEKLFF. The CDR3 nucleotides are TGTGCCATCAGTGCGCACCGGGACAGGGAGGATGAAAAACTGTTTTTT.

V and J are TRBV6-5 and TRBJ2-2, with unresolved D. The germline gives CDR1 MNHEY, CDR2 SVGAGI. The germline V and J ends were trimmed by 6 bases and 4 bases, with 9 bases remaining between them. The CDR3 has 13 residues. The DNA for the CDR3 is TGTGCCAGCAGAGGCGACTTCACCGGGGAGCTGTTTTTT. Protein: CASRGDFTGELFF.

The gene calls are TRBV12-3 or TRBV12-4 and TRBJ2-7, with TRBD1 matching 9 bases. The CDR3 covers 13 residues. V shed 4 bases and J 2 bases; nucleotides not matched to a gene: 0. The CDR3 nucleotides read TGTGCCAGCAGTTGGACAGGGGCCTACGAGCAGTACTTC. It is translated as CASSWTGAYEQYF.

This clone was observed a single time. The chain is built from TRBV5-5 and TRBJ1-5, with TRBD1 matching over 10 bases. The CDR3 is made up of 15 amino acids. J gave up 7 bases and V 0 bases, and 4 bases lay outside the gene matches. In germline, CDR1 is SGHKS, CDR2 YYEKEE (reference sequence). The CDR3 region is CASSLVGTGAQPQHF. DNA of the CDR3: TGTGCCAGCAGCTTGGTTGGGACAGGGGCCCAGCCCCAGCATTTT.

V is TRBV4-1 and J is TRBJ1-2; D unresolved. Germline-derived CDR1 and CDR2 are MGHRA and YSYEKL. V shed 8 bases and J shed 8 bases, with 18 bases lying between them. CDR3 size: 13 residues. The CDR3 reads CASRSPPSEGYTF. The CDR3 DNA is TGCGCCAGCCGCTCCCCCCCATCTGAGGGCTACACCTTC.